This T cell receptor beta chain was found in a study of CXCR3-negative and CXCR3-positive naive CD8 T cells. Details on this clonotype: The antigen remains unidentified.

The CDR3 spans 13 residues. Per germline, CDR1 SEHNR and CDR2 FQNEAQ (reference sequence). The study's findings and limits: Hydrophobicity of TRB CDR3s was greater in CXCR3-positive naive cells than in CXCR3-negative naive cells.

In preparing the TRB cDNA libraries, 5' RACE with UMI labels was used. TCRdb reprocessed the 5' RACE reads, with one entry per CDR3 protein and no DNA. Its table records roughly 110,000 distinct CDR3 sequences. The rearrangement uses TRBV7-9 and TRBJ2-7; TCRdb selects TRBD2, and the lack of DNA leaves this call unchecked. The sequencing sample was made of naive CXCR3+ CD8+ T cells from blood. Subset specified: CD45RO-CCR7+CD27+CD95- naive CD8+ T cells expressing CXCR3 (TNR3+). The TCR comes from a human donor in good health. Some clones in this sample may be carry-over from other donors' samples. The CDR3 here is CASSSVWDVGQYF.